The 29 T cell receptor beta chains reported below all come from one sample, sequenced in a study of blood T cell repertoires in COVID-19. Libraries were prepared by immunoSEQ multiplex PCR; TCRdb keeps only in-frame clonotypes and omits some of them. The table includes under 200,000 clones, under 90% detected once. Sequencing input: peripheral blood. The receptors were gathered from a man between 60 and 75 years old with acute or convalescent COVID-19.

The chain couples TRBV6-2 or TRBV6-3 to TRBJ1-6; 7 bases agree with TRBD1. This CDR3 contains 14 residues. J gave up 10 bases and V 2 bases, and 5 bases lay outside the gene matches. Germline V gene sequence: CDR1 MNHEY, CDR2 SVGEGT. Here the CDR3 reads CASSYIGGGSPLHF. The CDR3 DNA reads TGTGCCAGCAGTTACATAGGGGGCGGCTCACCCCTCCACTTT.

The chain joins TRBV3-1 (or the pseudogene TRBV3-2) to TRBJ2-7, with 7 nucleotides matching TRBD1. The CDR3 loop spans 14 amino acids. Trimming removed 0 bases from V and 6 bases from J; junction bases left unmatched: 5. CDR1 and CDR2 from the germline V gene are LGHDT and YNNKEL (reference sequence). The CDR3 loop reads CASSQEVGTVEQYF. The CDR3 bases are TGTGCCAGCAGCCAAGAGGTTGGGACAGTCGAGCAGTACTTC.

This clone was observed a handful of times. The CDR3 DNA reads TGTGCCAGCAGTCAGGGCCTCTACGAGCAGTACTTC. As protein: CASSQGLYEQYF. The genes are TRBV9 and TRBJ2-7; possibly TRBD1 for D (5 bases). Per germline, CDR1 SGDLS and CDR2 YYNGEE. This CDR3 contains 12 residues. Trimming removed 5 bases at V and 3 bases at J, with 9 bases between.

The chain links TRBV11-2 to TRBJ2-3; possible D gene TRBD2, 6 bases. Germline CDR1 is SGHAT and CDR2 is FQNNGV. Trimming took off 5 bases at V and 0 bases at J, with 18 bases between the two ends. CDR3 length: 17 amino acids. As DNA, the CDR3 is TGTGCCAGCAGCCCACCGTTGAGGACTATAAGCACAGATACGCAGTATTTT. Translated: CASSPPLRTISTDTQYF. The variable domain in full, completed from reference TRBV11-2 and TRBJ2-3, reads EAGVAQSPRYKIIEKRQSVAFWCNPISGHATLYWYQQILGQGPKLLIQFQNNGVVDDSQLPKDRFSAERLKGVDSTLKIQPAKLEDSAVYLCASSPPLRTISTDTQYFGPGTRLTVL.

The chain joins TRBV4-2 to TRBJ2-1, with 11 bases matching TRBD2. Germline V lookup: CDR1 LGHNA, CDR2 YNFKEQ. The J segment lost 8 bases and the V segment lost 1 base, leaving 4 bases of the junction unmatched. The CDR3 is made up of 15 amino acids. CDR3 DNA sequence: TGTGCCAGCAGCCAAGGACTAGCGGGACGAGATGAGCAGTTCTTC. Residues: CASSQGLAGRDEQFF.

The rearrangement links TRBV19 to TRBJ2-1; a weak D match, TRBD2 (6 bases). There are 15 residues in the CDR3. Trimming pared 5 bases from V and 3 bases from J, leaving 14 bases between. Germline CDR1 reads LNHDA; CDR2 reads SQIVND (reference sequence). CDR3 region: CASSLSGSHYNEQFF. The CDR3 DNA is TGTGCCAGTAGTTTGAGCGGGTCCCACTACAATGAGCAGTTCTTC.

This clone showed up many times. V is TRBV3-1 (or the pseudogene TRBV3-2) and J is TRBJ2-7; 8 nucleotides match TRBD1. V lost 1 base, J lost 5 bases, and 4 bases stayed unmatched. Germline loops: CDR1 LGHDT, CDR2 YNNKEL (reference sequence). The CDR3 has 14 amino acids. The CDR3 DNA is TGTGCCAGCAGCCAAGGTTACAGGGGGAACGAGCAGTACTTC. This translates into CASSQGYRGNEQYF.

This clone was picked up one time. In DNA form, the CDR3 reads TGTGCCAGTAGTATACAACGGGGTATTAGGAACACCGGGGAGCTGTTTTTT. This gives the protein CASSIQRGIRNTGELFF. The V call is TRBV19, the J call TRBJ2-2, with a tentative D call TRBD2 (5 bases). The V gene's germline CDR1 is LNHDA and CDR2 SQIVND (reference sequence). The CDR3 is 17 amino acids. V was pared by 2 bases and J by 1 base, with 14 bases between.

V is TRBV15 and J is TRBJ2-5, with a weak D call TRBD1 (6 bases). The CDR3 runs to 14 residues. Germline assignment: CDR1 LNHNV and CDR2 YYDKDF (reference sequence). With 4 bases removed from V and 9 bases from J, the gap between germline ends came to 18 bases. The CDR3 coding sequence is TGTGCCACCAGCAAAGACAGGCTTCTGTTGTCCCAGTACTTC. The encoded protein is CATSKDRLLLSQYF.

V and J are TRBV12-5 and TRBJ1-1; D is ambiguous. V lost 8 bases and J 5 bases, leaving 15 bases between the germline ends. The CDR3 consists of 13 residues. Germline V lookup: CDR1 LGHNT, CDR2 FRNRAP. The CDR3 coding sequence is TGTGCTAGTTTAATGAGGGCGCGAACTGAAGCTTTCTTT. Its translation: CASLMRARTEAFF.

The DNA of the CDR3 is TGTGCCAGCAGTTACTCGGGCAGGGCTGGAAACACCATATATTTT. Protein sequence: CASSYSGRAGNTIYF. This rearrangement joins TRBV6-6 to TRBJ1-3; possible D gene TRBD1, 5 bases. The CDR3 totals 15 residues. V was cut by 0 bases and J by 2 bases, with 8 bases left in between. Germline V gives CDR1 MNHNY, CDR2 SVGAGI (reference sequence).

This clone occurred a few times. The chain combines TRBV7-3 with TRBJ2-1; 7 bases line up with TRBD1. Looked up from germline, CDR1 is SGHTA and CDR2 is FQGTGA. The V gene end was trimmed by 4 bases and the J gene end by 0 bases; junction bases not matched to a gene: 3. The CDR3 contains 15 residues. This CDR3 reads CASSSTGTSYNEQFF. CDR3 coding DNA: TGTGCCAGCAGCTCGACAGGGACCTCCTACAATGAGCAGTTCTTC.

Many counts were recorded for this clone. The genes are TRBV3-1 (or the pseudogene TRBV3-2) and TRBJ2-4, with 12 positions matching TRBD2. The CDR3 loop spans 17 amino acids. Germline V lookup: CDR1 LGHDT, CDR2 YNNKEL (reference sequence). The ends lost 3 bases at V and 7 bases at J; junction bases unmatched: 10. CDR3 DNA: TGTGCCAGCAGCCATCAGACTAGCGGGAGCGCTGGCAACATTCAGTACTTC. Its translation is CASSHQTSGSAGNIQYF.

The chain employs TRBV21-1 and TRBJ2-7; the table calls TRBD2, which could not be checked here. TRBV21-1 is listed as a pseudogene. The CDR3 is 18 amino acids. Here the CDR3 reads CASSKRISGAFFSYEQYF. The CDR3 DNA follows: TGTGCCAGCAGCAAAAGAATTAGCGGGGCGTTCTTCTCCTACGAGCAGTACTTC.

This clone was observed a handful of times. The chain links TRBV5-4 to TRBJ2-1; TRBD2 matches 12 bases. This CDR3 spans 16 amino acids. CDR1 is SGHNT and CDR2 is YYREEE in the germline V gene (reference sequence). V shed 4 bases and J 4 bases; nucleotides not matched to a gene: 6. The CDR3, as DNA: TGTGCCAGCAGCCCGACTAGCGGGAGCTTGTACAATGAGCAGTTCTTC. Translating gives CASSPTSGSLYNEQFF.

The chain couples TRBV5-8 to TRBJ2-7; TRBD1 matches at 7 bases. Germline CDR1 and CDR2: SGHTS and YDEGEE. Germline trimming cut 3 bases from V and 3 bases from J; bases unmatched to any gene: 6. The CDR3 is 14 residues long. DNA for the CDR3: TGTGCCAGCAGCTCTAGGGACAGCTACTACGAGCAGTACTTC. It is translated as CASSSRDSYYEQYF. Drawing the rest from reference TRBV5-8 and TRBJ2-7, the complete variable domain is EAGVTQSPTHLIKTRGQQATLRCSPISGHTSVYWYQQALGLGLQFLLWYDEGEERNRGNFPPRFSGRQFPNYSSELNVNALELEDSALYLCASSSRDSYYEQYFGPGTRLTVT.

This clone was picked up a small number of times. J is TRBJ2-1 and V is TRBV7-2; the match to TRBD2 covers 7 bases. The CDR3 has 15 amino acids. V was pared by 1 base and J by 3 bases, with 3 bases of the junction left unmatched. CDR1 and CDR2 from the germline V gene are SGHTA and FQGNSA. This chain's CDR3 is CASSLGASGYNEQFF. The CDR3, as DNA: TGTGCCAGCAGCTTAGGGGCTAGCGGCTACAATGAGCAGTTCTTC.

The chain recombines TRBV6-5 with TRBJ1-2; no clear D gene. V lost 6 bases and J lost 7, with 18 bases in between. This CDR3 region has 14 residues. CDR1 and CDR2 from the germline V gene are MNHEY and SVGAGI. CDR3 amino acids: CASSPRGGSGGYTF. CDR3 nucleotides: TGTGCCAGCAGCCCCCGAGGCGGGAGTGGTGGCTACACCTTC.

This clone appeared a few times. The chain's CDR3 is CASSLRRETEQFF. For the CDR3, the DNA is TGTGCCAGCAGCTTAAGGCGGGAGACTGAGCAGTTCTTC. The chain couples TRBV7-3 to TRBJ2-1; 7 bases align to TRBD2. J gave up 9 bases and V 1 base, and 3 bases lay outside the gene matches. This CDR3 contains 13 residues. The germline gives CDR1 SGHTA, CDR2 FQGTGA.

This chain links TRBV5-1 with TRBJ2-1; tentatively, D is TRBD1 (5 bases). V lost 7 bases and J lost 3, with 8 bases in between. This CDR3 is built from 12 residues. Per germline, CDR1 SGHRS and CDR2 YFSETQ. CDR3 sequence reads: CASRTSYNEQFF. The CDR3, as DNA: TGCGCCAGCCGGACAAGCTACAATGAGCAGTTCTTC.

V and J are TRBV7-9 and TRBJ2-2, with 8 bases fitting TRBD2. The CDR3 is 16 amino acids. V was pared by 5 bases and J by 3 bases, with 8 bases of the junction left unmatched. From germline, CDR1 is SEHNR and CDR2 FQNEAQ (reference sequence). The CDR3 region is CASSPGGDWDTGELFF. The CDR3 DNA reads TGTGCCAGCAGCCCGGGGGGGGACTGGGACACCGGGGAGCTGTTTTTT.

The chain carries TRBV5-1 and TRBJ2-1; tentative D call: TRBD1 (6 bases). V was clipped by 0 bases and J by 8 bases, with 18 bases between them. This CDR3 region has 16 residues. CDR1 SGHRS and CDR2 YFSETQ come from the germline V gene. The chain's CDR3 is CASSLADDSKGDEQFF. The CDR3, as DNA: TGCGCCAGCAGCTTGGCCGACGACTCCAAGGGGGATGAGCAGTTCTTC.

The chain has TRBV9 and TRBJ1-1; weak D call: TRBD1 (5 bases). Germline V gives CDR1 SGDLS, CDR2 YYNGEE. V dropped 1 base and J dropped 2 bases, with 12 bases sitting between them. This CDR3 has 15 residues. As DNA, the CDR3 is TGTGCCAGCAGCGTAAAACCCCAGGGAAACACTGAAGCTTTCTTT. Translated: CASSVKPQGNTEAFF. Combining the CDR3 with reference TRBV9 and TRBJ1-1 gives the whole variable domain DSGVTQTPKHLITATGQRVTLRCSPRSGDLSVYWYQQSLDQGLQFLIQYYNGEERAKGNILERFSAQQFPDLHSELNLSSLELGDSALYFCASSVKPQGNTEAFFGQGTRLTVV.

The sample holds many counts of this clone. The chain combines TRBV5-1 with TRBJ2-7, with TRBD1 identical over 12 bases. Germline V gene lookup returns CDR1 SGHRS and CDR2 YFSETQ. This CDR3 comprises 15 residues. V lost 4 bases to trimming and J lost 9 bases; unmatched junction nucleotides: 11. The CDR3 region is CASSPRAGQGAAQYF. The CDR3 DNA reads TGCGCCAGCAGCCCCCGCGCGGGACAGGGGGCCGCGCAGTACTTC.

The rearrangement joins TRBV19 to TRBJ1-5, with D unclear. CDR3 size: 13 residues. The V gene's germline CDR1 is LNHDA and CDR2 SQIVND (reference sequence). Trimming removed 2 bases from V and 2 bases from J, with 4 bases in between. CDR3 protein: CASSISGNQPQHF. CDR3 in DNA: TGTGCCAGTAGTATATCGGGCAATCAGCCCCAGCATTTT. The full variable domain, with the rest looked up from reference TRBV19 and TRBJ1-5, is DGGITQSPKYLFRKEGQNVTLSCEQNLNHDAMYWYRQDPGQGLRLIYYSQIVNDFQKGDIAEGYSVSREKKESFPLTVTSAQKNPTAFYLCASSISGNQPQHFGDGTRLSIL.

The rearrangement joins TRBV9 to TRBJ2-3; D is uncertain. Germline values: CDR1 SGDLS, CDR2 YYNGEE. The CDR3 is made up of 14 amino acids. The V end lost 5 bases, the J end lost 1 base, and 11 bases lay between the germline ends. The CDR3 bases are TGTGCCAGCAGTTTCGGCACAGGCACAGATACGCAGTATTTT. This encodes CASSFGTGTDTQYF. The complete variable domain, with remaining parts taken from reference TRBV9 and TRBJ2-3, reads DSGVTQTPKHLITATGQRVTLRCSPRSGDLSVYWYQQSLDQGLQFLIQYYNGEERAKGNILERFSAQQFPDLHSELNLSSLELGDSALYFCASSFGTGTDTQYFGPGTRLTVL.

The V and J genes are TRBV7-9 and TRBJ1-6, with D perhaps matching TRBD1 (6 bases). The CDR3 covers 13 residues. Trimming removed 1 base from V and 11 bases from J, with 9 bases in between. Germline V gene lookup returns CDR1 SEHNR and CDR2 FQNEAQ (reference sequence). The CDR3 sequence is CASSLEQGTPLHF. The CDR3 DNA follows: TGTGCCAGCAGCTTAGAACAGGGCACACCCCTCCACTTT. The complete variable domain, with remaining parts taken from reference TRBV7-9 and TRBJ1-6, reads DTGVSQNPRHKITKRGQNVTFRCDPISEHNRLYWYRQTLGQGPEFLTYFQNEAQLEKSRLLSDRFSAERPKGSFSTLEIQRTEQGDSAMYLCASSLEQGTPLHFGNGTRLTVT.

CDR3 nucleotide sequence: TGTGCCAGCGCTCCAGCGGGAGGGACCGGGGAGCTGTTTTTT. This gives the protein CASAPAGGTGELFF. The rearrangement links TRBV6-5 to TRBJ2-2, with TRBD2 matching over 10 bases. There are 14 residues in the CDR3. Trimming removed 8 bases from V and 5 bases from J; junction bases left unmatched: 5. Germline V gene lookup returns CDR1 MNHEY and CDR2 SVGAGI.

The chain recombines TRBV6-5 with TRBJ2-7, with a weak D call TRBD1 (6 bases). The germline V gene has CDR1 MNHEY and CDR2 SVGAGI. With 5 bases removed from V and 0 bases from J, the gap between germline ends came to 11 bases. The CDR3 length is 14 residues. The CDR3, as DNA: TGTGCCAGCAGTACAGGGTGGAGCTCCTACGAGCAGTACTTC. Translating gives CASSTGWSSYEQYF.